This TCR beta chain comes out of a study of T cell repertoires and HLA-DP antigens. Study-level background: Pre-culture CD4+ samples used 1,200 ng DNA versus around 220 ng for CD137+CD4+ sorts.

General study findings and limits: Against both alloantigens, CD137+ clonality was similar, 0.35 to 0.45. Naive and memory CD4+ repertoires were not analysed separately.

CDR3 size: 18 residues. Germline lookup yields CDR1 LNHDA and CDR2 SQIVND (reference sequence). The V end lost 8 bases, the J end lost 12 bases, and 38 bases lay between the germline ends. This clone was detected only a few times. Its matching antigen is unknown. The primer mix covered 54 TRBV segments and 13 TRBJ segments. Assay used: immunoSEQ multiplex PCR; TCRdb lists only in-frame clones, some missing. The sample records some 120,000 clones, 92% being singletons. What was sequenced was CD4+ T cells from PBMCs. The J gene is TRBJ2-7, the V gene TRBV19; D is possibly TRBD1 (6 bases). This clonotype was obtained from a woman aged 18-29 years in good health and CMV-seronegative. The CDR3 nucleotides read TGTGCCAGTCCTCAACAGGGATTAAGTCCCAAAGGGGATTTAAGAGGGTACTTC. This encodes CASPQQGLSPKGDLRGYF.